This TCR beta chain was sequenced during a study of spatial heterogeneity in lung cancer. One entry per CDR3 protein results from TCRdb running MiXCR on the 5' RACE reads. The sample lists 25,000 to 30,000 distinct CDR3 sequences, about 13% occurring once. In its sample, this clonotype was seen many times. V trimming: 0 bases; J trimming: 5 bases; junction bases outside the gene matches: 6. The CDR3 loop spans 15 amino acids. CDR1 is DFQATT and CDR2 is SNEGSKA in the germline V gene (reference sequence). Indicated time point: sample taken at primary tumor resection. Whole RNA, isolated from tumor, nontumor lung or frozen PBMC, was sequenced without prior sorting.

The TCR originated in a female donor with early-stage non-small cell lung cancer. The specimen comprised PBMCs, sampled at surgery. V usage is TRBV20-1 and J usage is TRBJ2-3, with 9 positions matching TRBD2. The CDR3 DNA sequence: TGCAGTGCTAGAGATGGAGCGGGGGGTGAAGATACGCAGTATTTT. It encodes CSARDGAGGEDTQYF.